This is a list of T cell receptor beta chains from one sample in a study of glioma-infiltrating T cells. In TCRdb, the multiplex PCR reads were re-called with MiXCR into one record per CDR3 protein. The sample has 160,000 or so distinct CDR3 sequences; around 40% are singletons. The specimen was glioma tissue, nonneoplastic brain tissue, or PBMCs (not recorded which). These receptors were obtained from a human donor with low-grade glioma or glioblastoma, undergoing nonglioma brain surgery, or in good health (not recorded which). CDR3s include the opening cysteine and the closing phenylalanine or tryptophan. D genes are given only for firm matches. A row's size may be missing; if present it is once, few, many or a size class.

v_call	j_call	clone_size	d_call	cdr3_aa	cdr3_nt
TRBV5-4	TRBJ2-5	.	.	CASSRTEEETQYF	TGTGCCAGCAGCAGGACAGAGGAAGAGACCCAGTACTTC
TRBV20-1	TRBJ1-2	many	TRBD1	CSARESGTGIGGYTF	TGCAGTGCTAGAGAATCCGGGACAGGGATCGGCGGCTACACCTTC
TRBV12-3/TRBV12-4	TRBJ1-3	.	TRBD1	CASSSGQGLLGSGNTIYF	TGTGCCAGCAGTTCGGGACAGGGCCTCCTAGGATCTGGAAACACCATATATTTT
TRBV19	TRBJ1-3	many	.	CASSNLANTIYF	TGTGCCAGTAGCAACCTAGCAAACACCATATATTTT
TRBV20-1	TRBJ2-1	many	TRBD1	CSADPGTGGFNEQFF	TGCAGTGCTGATCCCGGGACAGGGGGTTTCAATGAGCAGTTCTTC
TRBV19	TRBJ2-7	.	.	CASSHGTYEQYF	TGTGCCAGTAGCCATGGGACCTACGAGCAGTACTTC
TRBV7-2	TRBJ2-7	few	TRBD2	CASRVLAGGQYEQYF	TGTGCCAGCAGAGTACTAGCGGGTGGCCAGTACGAGCAGTACTTC
TRBV6-4	TRBJ2-7	.	.	CASSEHRTKYEQYF	TGTGCCAGCAGTGAACATCGGACAAAATACGAGCAGTACTTC
TRBV7-9	TRBJ2-5	few	TRBD2	CASSLVAGAQETQYF	TGTGCCAGCAGCTTAGTCGCGGGAGCCCAAGAGACCCAGTACTTC
TRBV19	TRBJ1-1	many	.	CASSLLLGAQTEAFF	TGTGCCAGTAGTCTCCTCTTAGGGGCGCAAACTGAAGCTTTCTTT
TRBV29-1	TRBJ1-2	.	TRBD1	CSVSLNRGNGYTF	TGCAGCGTTTCTCTCAACAGGGGGAATGGCTACACCTTC
TRBV6-1	TRBJ2-5	many	TRBD2	CASMTSGSETQYF	TGTGCCAGCATGACTAGCGGGAGTGAGACCCAGTACTTC
TRBV28	TRBJ2-3	.	.	CGSSVTSPDTQYF	TGTGGCAGCAGCGTGACTAGTCCAGATACGCAGTATTTT
TRBV15	TRBJ1-6	many	TRBD1	CATSLRQGDSPLHF	TGTGCCACCAGCCTGAGACAGGGAGATTCACCCCTCCACTTT
TRBV29-1	TRBJ2-1	.	.	CSVDSNWGSGSYNEQFF	TGCAGCGTGGACAGTAACTGGGGCTCGGGCTCCTACAATGAGCAGTTCTTC
TRBV6-2/TRBV6-3	TRBJ1-5	.	.	CASVERSNQPRHF	TGTGCCAGCGTTGAAAGAAGCAATCAGCCGCGGCATTTT
TRBV20-1	TRBJ1-1	.	.	CSARDRLKTEAFF	TGCAGTGCTAGAGATCGTCTGAAAACTGAGGCTTTCTTT
TRBV28	TRBJ2-1	.	.	CASSLQRDSSNEQFF	TGTGCCAGCAGTTTACAGAGGGACTCCTCCAATGAGCAGTTCTTC
TRBV4-2	TRBJ2-5	few	TRBD1	CASSQRYESGQGETQYF	TGTGCCAGCAGCCAGAGGTACGAGTCCGGACAGGGCGAGACCCAGTACTTC
TRBV2	TRBJ2-1	.	.	CASSEALLASYNEQFF	TGTGCCAGCAGTGAAGCGCTCTTGGCCTCCTACAATGAGCAGTTCTTC
TRBV3-1	TRBJ1-1	many	.	CASSQDPGREAFF	TGTGCCAGCAGCCAAGATCCTGGGCGAGAAGCTTTCTTT
TRBV28	TRBJ2-1	.	TRBD2	CASSQLAGGAYEQFF	TGTGCCAGCAGTCAACTAGCGGGAGGCGCCTATGAGCAGTTCTTC
TRBV7-9	TRBJ2-7	.	TRBD2	CASRSGLALGEQYF	TGTGCCAGCAGATCGGGACTAGCTTTAGGAGAGCAGTACTTC
TRBV5-1	TRBJ2-5	.	TRBD2	CASSTGLADLQETQYF	TGCGCCAGCAGCACGGGACTAGCGGATCTCCAAGAGACCCAGTACTTC
TRBV5-1	TRBJ2-7	.	.	CASSSKYEKYF	TGCGCCAGCAGCTCAAAATACGAGAAGTACTTC
TRBV20-1	TRBJ2-1	.	TRBD2	CGSRDIAGVGNEQFF	TGCGGTTCTAGAGATATAGCGGGAGTAGGCAATGAGCAGTTCTTC